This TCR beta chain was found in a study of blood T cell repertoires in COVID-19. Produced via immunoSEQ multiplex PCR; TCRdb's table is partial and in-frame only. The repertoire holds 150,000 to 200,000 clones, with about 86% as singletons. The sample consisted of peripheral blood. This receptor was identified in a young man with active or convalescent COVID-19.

CDR3 residues: CASSFGGSTDTQYF. The CDR3 DNA reads as TGTGCCAGCAGCTTTGGAGGGAGCACAGATACGCAGTATTTT. This chain links TRBV7-2 with TRBJ2-3, with D possibly being TRBD2 (6 bases). Trimming removed 3 bases at V and 0 bases at J, with 7 bases between. The CDR3 length is 14 residues. Germline V CDR1 and CDR2: SGHTA, FQGNSA. Full variable domain (remainder filled in from reference TRBV7-2 and TRBJ2-3): GAGVSQSPSNKVTEKGKDVELRCDPISGHTALYWYRQSLGQGLEFLIYFQGNSAPDKSGLPSDRFSAERTGGSVSTLTIQRTQQEDSAVYLCASSFGGSTDTQYFGPGTRLTVL.